Given below is one T cell receptor (beta chain) in context. Which antigen it targets is not known. No much larger clone is present one base from it, and per-base qualities are unavailable. TCRbeta CDR3 regions were amplified from genomic DNA by means of the immunoSEQ Assay, a bias-controlled multiplex PCR. The published analysis was carried out like this. Nucleated cell counts per sample were estimated from amplification of reference gene primers within the assay. Sequence reads were collapsed and filtered to measure the absolute abundance of every unique TCRbeta CDR3 rearrangement. For each sample, productive Simpson clonality was calculated as the square root of Simpson's diversity index across productive rearrangements. What TCRdb holds here is the immuneACCESS table cut down to in-frame rearrangements. Part of the clones is not present; checked against another copy, under half of the missing clones reflect an unresolved V gene, and the others are unexplained. V and J calls and clone size are copied from that table; D and trimming were computed from the DNA. The sample contains 250,000 or so clones, about nine tenths of them found a single time. The ten largest clones capture roughly 6% of the sample.

One collaborating source in Seattle enrolled patients during active infection and followed them longitudinally through the course of disease. Each collaborating institution followed its own protocols to collect whole blood in K2EDTA tubes. For TCRbeta analysis, collaborator samples were shipped as frozen whole blood, as isolated PBMCs, or as DNA extracted from either sample type. The CDR3 spans 17 residues, from the cysteine through the phenylalanine. Only the CDR3 part of the read is kept: 51 bases, read in frame from the first base. Taken from the germline V gene, the CDR1 and CDR2 loops are SGDLS and YYNGEE. The V end gives up 4 bases and the J end 9 bases, leaving 14 bases in the junction not matched to a gene. The data derive from a study of blood T cell repertoires in COVID-19 (dated by TCRdb to the early 2020s). Study-level background: Collaborator samples came from the United States, Italy and Spain and covered acute and convalescent phases of COVID-19. Samples came from the ongoing ImmuneRACE study (first 160 participants) plus 1,254 subjects from 6 global collaborators. Where available, HLA class I and class II types were taken from metadata supplied by the sample provider and were not determined by assay-based typing. The dataset comprised deeply sampled blood TCRbeta repertoires from subjects exposed to, actively infected with, or recovered from COVID-19. The material from the prospective study consisted of cDNA or gDNA derived from T cells, B-cell-depleted T cells, or PBMCs. The sample metadata nearly always contained a de-identified subject ID, COVID-19 status, age in years and sex. The repertoires were released in a freely available public database intended as a resource for research on the immune response to SARS-CoV-2.

The full study reports these points: Clinical and demographic metadata were provided uncurated, with the amount varying by source and participant.

Recombination joined TRBV9 with TRBJ2-1, with 12 bases aligning to TRBD2. The TCR was taken from a woman aged 25 to 39 with COVID-19, enrolled during active disease. Input material: peripheral blood. The CDR3 corresponds to CASSLTTSGSLSSEQFF. The DNA sequence is as follows: TGTGCCAGCAGCCTCACGACTAGCGGGAGTCTTTCGAGTGAGCAGTTCTTC. Here the CDR3 is joined to the reference TRBV9 and TRBJ2-1 genes, and the full variable domain is: DSGVTQTPKHLITATGQRVTLRCSPRSGDLSVYWYQQSLDQGLQFLIQYYNGEERAKGNILERFSAQQFPDLHSELNLSSLELGDSALYFCASSLTTSGSLSSEQFFGPGTRLTVL.